The sequence of this T cell receptor (beta chain) was determined in a study of cytomegalovirus exposure and HLA in healthy donors. General study results and limits: Under in vitro conditions, three CMV-associated chains were confirmed as specific for CMV antigens.

CDR3 length: 17 residues. Germline CDR1 reads SEHNR; CDR2 reads FQNEAQ (reference sequence). Trimming took 6 bases from V and 5 from J; bases not matched to a gene: 13. PCR used 60 Vbeta primers and 13 Jbeta primers. Measured with immunoSEQ multiplex PCR; TCRdb has only the in-frame clones, and not every one. The table includes about 190,000 clones, approximately 80% detected once. This clone was observed a handful of times. Its antigen is unknown. The sample consisted of PBMCs. The clonotype comes from a woman younger than 45 in good health and CMV-seropositive. This chain links TRBV7-9 with TRBJ2-5; 12 nucleotides align to TRBD2. CDR3 sequence (DNA): TGTGCCAGCAGTGGACTAGCGGGGACGGGGGCCGGGGAGACCCAGTACTTC. Translating gives CASSGLAGTGAGETQYF.